These T cell receptor beta chains were read from a single sample in a study of cytomegalovirus exposure and HLA in healthy donors. Only in-frame clones appear in the TCRdb table, and some are missing; sequencing was by immunoSEQ multiplex PCR. The sample has 150,000 to 180,000 clones, about 74% seen once. The sequenced material came from PBMCs. These TCRs come from a middle-aged woman in good health and CMV-seronegative. Each CDR3 is given with its conserved first and last residue. A D gene is named only where the DNA matches it firmly. Clone size appears in some rows only: once, few, many, or a class for an expanded clone.

-	TRBJ2-7	-	TRBV6-5	CASSHAQYEQYF	TGTGCCAGCAGCCACGCCCAGTACGAGCAGTACTTC
TRBD1	TRBJ2-7	once	TRBV6-5	CASRGQGTYEQYF	TGTGCCAGCCGAGGACAGGGTACCTACGAGCAGTACTTC
-	TRBJ1-3	-	TRBV2	CASSESRGVVGNTIYF	TGTGCCAGCAGTGAGTCACGGGGAGTAGTTGGAAACACCATATATTTT
-	TRBJ2-2	-	TRBV2	CASRQGYDSPTGELFF	TGTGCCAGCAGACAGGGCTACGACAGCCCCACCGGGGAGCTGTTTTTT
-	TRBJ2-3	-	TRBV30	CAWSISGGDTQYF	TGTGCCTGGAGTATAAGTGGGGGGGATACGCAGTATTTT
-	TRBJ2-7	-	TRBV28	CASSAPGAGGPGEQYF	TGTGCCAGCAGTGCCCCGGGGGCAGGGGGGCCGGGCGAGCAGTACTTC
TRBD1	TRBJ1-4	-	TRBV6-6	CASSYSRDRVSEKLFF	TGTGCCAGCAGTTACTCGAGGGACAGGGTTTCTGAAAAACTGTTTTTT
-	TRBJ1-2	-	TRBV5-4	CASSSYYGYTF	TGTGCCAGCAGCTCCTACTATGGCTACACCTTC
TRBD1	TRBJ1-1	-	TRBV2	CASRRTGRLTEAFF	TGTGCCAGCCGACGGACAGGTCGACTCACTGAAGCTTTCTTT
-	TRBJ1-3	-	TRBV2	CASSSQSSGNTIYF	TGTGCCAGCAGCTCACAGAGCTCTGGAAACACCATATATTTT
TRBD1	TRBJ1-2	-	TRBV7-8	CASSRRQGLGGYTF	TGTGCCAGCAGCCGCAGACAGGGATTAGGTGGCTACACCTTC
TRBD1	TRBJ1-5	-	TRBV6-6	CASRDRSNQPQHF	TGTGCCAGCAGGGACAGGAGCAATCAGCCCCAGCATTTT
-	TRBJ2-7	-	TRBV7-7	CASSLVRQLGLGEQYF	TGTGCTAGCAGCTTAGTCCGACAGCTGGGGTTGGGGGAGCAGTACTTC
-	TRBJ1-4	few	TRBV2	CASRGNANEKLFF	TGTGCCAGCCGCGGCAATGCTAATGAAAAACTGTTTTTT
-	TRBJ2-3	-	TRBV5-1	CASSLATGIPDTQYF	TGCGCCAGCAGCTTGGCAACGGGGATACCAGATACGCAGTATTTT
-	TRBJ2-7	-	TRBV6-1	CASSILSSGDEQYF	TGTGCCAGCAGTATATTAAGTTCAGGGGATGAGCAGTACTTC
TRBD2	TRBJ2-5	-	TRBV28	CASSSYGGAGDPRETQYF	TGTGCCAGCAGTTCCTACGGGGGAGCGGGGGACCCCCGGGAGACCCAGTACTTC
TRBD2	TRBJ2-3	few	TRBV9	CASSVGGSSGSDTQYF	TGTGCCAGCAGCGTAGGTGGTTCTAGCGGGAGTGATACGCAGTATTTT
TRBD1	TRBJ1-1	few	TRBV6-5	CASSAGQGTEAFF	TGTGCCAGCAGCGCGGGACAGGGTACTGAAGCTTTCTTT
-	TRBJ1-2	-	TRBV6-4	CASSDRGYGYTF	TGTGCCAGCAGTGACCGGGGGTATGGCTACACCTTC
TRBD2	TRBJ2-7	-	TRBV9	CASSGPGLAGGLAYEQYF	TGTGCCAGCAGCGGACCGGGACTAGCGGGGGGATTAGCCTACGAGCAGTACTTC
-	TRBJ2-3	once	TRBV25-1	CASSESGDKTDTQYF	TGTGCCAGCAGTGAATCCGGGGATAAGACAGATACGCAGTATTTT
TRBD1	TRBJ1-1	once	TRBV6-6	CASSYGQGNTEAFF	TGTGCCAGCAGTTATGGACAGGGGAACACTGAAGCTTTCTTT
-	TRBJ2-7	few	TRBV4-1	CASSQDKSAQGVDEQYF	TGCGCCAGCAGCCAAGATAAAAGCGCCCAAGGGGTCGACGAGCAGTACTTC
-	TRBJ2-1	-	TRBV28	CASMRGDEQFF	TGTGCCAGCATGCGGGGCGATGAGCAGTTCTTC
-	TRBJ2-7	once	TRBV10-2	CASILGLSGDEQYF	TGCGCCAGCATCTTAGGACTGTCCGGAGACGAGCAGTACTTC
TRBD2	TRBJ2-7	-	TRBV4-2	CASSQDLPTSGTRYEQYF	TGTGCCAGCAGCCAAGATCTTCCTACTAGCGGGACCCGCTACGAGCAGTACTTC
TRBD1	TRBJ2-7	-	TRBV7-2	CASSHKPRQGYEQYF	TGTGCCAGCAGCCATAAGCCGCGACAGGGGTACGAGCAGTACTTC
-	TRBJ2-5	-	TRBV15	CATSNPSGSETQYF	TGTGCCACCAGCAACCCCTCGGGGAGCGAGACCCAGTACTTC
TRBD1	TRBJ1-2	-	TRBV27	CASSIPQGGYTF	TGTGCCAGCAGTATTCCACAGGGGGGCTACACCTTC
TRBD1	TRBJ1-1	-	TRBV29-1	CSVDEGATEAFF	TGCAGCGTTGATGAGGGGGCAACTGAAGCTTTCTTT
-	TRBJ2-1	-	TRBV10-3	CAISPQQGSYNEQFF	TGTGCCATCAGCCCCCAACAGGGCTCCTACAATGAGCAGTTCTTC
TRBD1	TRBJ1-2	-	TRBV10-1	CASSPTGNYGYTF	TGCGCCAGCAGTCCGACAGGGAACTATGGCTACACCTTC
-	TRBJ1-5	-	TRBV5-6	CASSYRNQPQHF	TGTGCCAGCAGCTACCGGAATCAGCCCCAGCATTTT
TRBD2	TRBJ2-3	-	TRBV7-2	CASSLERVRLAPAADTQYF	TGTGCCAGCAGCTTAGAAAGGGTCCGACTAGCCCCCGCGGCAGATACGCAGTATTTT
TRBD2	TRBJ2-7	-	TRBV7-8	CASSWRLAHEQYF	TGTGCCAGCAGCTGGCGACTAGCCCACGAGCAGTACTTC
-	TRBJ1-1	-	TRBV6-7	CAGFNRHLNTEAFF	TGTGCCGGATTCAACAGGCATCTTAACACTGAAGCTTTCTTT